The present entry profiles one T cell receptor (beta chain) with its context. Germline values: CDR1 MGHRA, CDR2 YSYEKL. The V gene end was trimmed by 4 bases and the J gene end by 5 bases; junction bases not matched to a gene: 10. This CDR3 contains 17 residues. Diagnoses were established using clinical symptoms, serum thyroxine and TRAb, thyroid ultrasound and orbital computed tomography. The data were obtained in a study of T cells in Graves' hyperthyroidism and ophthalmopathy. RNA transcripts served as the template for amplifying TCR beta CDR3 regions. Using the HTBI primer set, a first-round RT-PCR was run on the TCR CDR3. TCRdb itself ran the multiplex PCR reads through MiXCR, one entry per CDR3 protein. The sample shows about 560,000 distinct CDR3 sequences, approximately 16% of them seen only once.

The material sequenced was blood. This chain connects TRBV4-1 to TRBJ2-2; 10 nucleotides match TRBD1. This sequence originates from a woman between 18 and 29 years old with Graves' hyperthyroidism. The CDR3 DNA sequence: TGCGCCAGCAGCCGGCCTTGGGACAGGGGTGAGACCGGGGAGCTGTTTTTT. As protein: CASSRPWDRGETGELFF.